This TCR beta chain comes out of a study of blood T cell repertoires in COVID-19. Measured with immunoSEQ multiplex PCR; TCRdb has only the in-frame clones, and not every one. The sample holds fewer than 90,000 clones, nearly 95% seen once. CDR1 and CDR2 (germline): KGHSH, LQKENI. V was shortened by 3 bases and J by 6 bases, with 12 bases between the two germline ends. CDR3 size: 13 residues. Sample: peripheral blood. The receptor's source is a human donor with active COVID-19. The donor label of this sample is uncertain. This chain joins TRBV18 and TRBJ2-7; D unresolved. CDR3 nucleotides: TGTGCCAGCTCACCGGTGGTCGCAGTCGAGCAGTACTTC. Amino acid sequence: CASSPVVAVEQYF.